This T cell receptor (beta chain) was captured in a study of vaccination and CD4 T cells after COVID-19. Whole-study context: Following dose two, a median approximately 72 days (range 14 to 241) passed before post-vaccine samples were taken. Whole-study results and caveats: Convalescent patients gained a median approximately 90% of their reactive clones only post-vaccination.

V was trimmed by 0 bases and J by 5 bases, leaving 11 bases between them. Germline V lookup: CDR1 SGHRS, CDR2 YFSETQ. The CDR3 spans 14 residues. Treatment defined: approximately nine-day PBMC culture with coronavirus spike peptide pools or control peptides (ViraFEST assay). Gathered ahead of the COVID-19 pandemic (2011-2018) were the CD4+ T cells of the unexposed donor. To note about this clonotype: Its antigen remains unidentified.

Cultured CD4+ T-cell DNA underwent Oncomine TCR Beta short-read sequencing. Genomic DNA was drawn out of CD4+ T cells grown in culture. TCRdb re-analysed the PCR reads in MiXCR, keeping a single row per CDR3 protein. Of thousands of distinct CDR3 sequences in the sample, just under 50% were seen once. This clonotype originated in a human donor in good health. The chain recombines TRBV5-1 with TRBJ2-5; D might be TRBD1 or TRBD2, each matching 5 bases. What was sequenced was CD4+ T cells from blood, cultured in vitro. The DNA for the CDR3 is TGCGCCAGCAGCTTGGGAGGGGATTGGGAGACCCAGTACTTC. Amino acid sequence: CASSLGGDWETQYF.